The T cell receptor (beta chain) under discussion was sequenced for a study of T cells in localized non-small cell lung cancer. Findings and limits, study-wide: Adjacent lung was found to contain a median roughly 60 of the top 100 tumor clones. Blood T cell density predicted longer survival; adjacent-lung clonality, shorter. Clonality peaked in uninvolved adjacent lung rather than tumor.

The V end was cut by 1 base, the J end by 5 bases, with 5 bases between. This CDR3 has 12 amino acids. Germline V gene data show CDR1 as SGHTA and CDR2 as FQGNSA. This clone was detected only once. Its target is not known. Profiled with immunoSEQ multiplex PCR; TCRdb holds only in-frame clones, not every one. The table records around 41,000 clones, approximately 91% of them present only once. This rearrangement joins TRBV7-2 to TRBJ1-2; D gene ambiguous. The input for sequencing was peripheral blood, taken before any cancer treatment. The sequence derives from a female donor of 60 years or more with stage I squamous cell lung carcinoma. CDR3 sequence reads: CASSLGFYGYTF. In DNA, the CDR3 is TGTGCCAGCAGCTTAGGGTTTTATGGCTACACCTTC.